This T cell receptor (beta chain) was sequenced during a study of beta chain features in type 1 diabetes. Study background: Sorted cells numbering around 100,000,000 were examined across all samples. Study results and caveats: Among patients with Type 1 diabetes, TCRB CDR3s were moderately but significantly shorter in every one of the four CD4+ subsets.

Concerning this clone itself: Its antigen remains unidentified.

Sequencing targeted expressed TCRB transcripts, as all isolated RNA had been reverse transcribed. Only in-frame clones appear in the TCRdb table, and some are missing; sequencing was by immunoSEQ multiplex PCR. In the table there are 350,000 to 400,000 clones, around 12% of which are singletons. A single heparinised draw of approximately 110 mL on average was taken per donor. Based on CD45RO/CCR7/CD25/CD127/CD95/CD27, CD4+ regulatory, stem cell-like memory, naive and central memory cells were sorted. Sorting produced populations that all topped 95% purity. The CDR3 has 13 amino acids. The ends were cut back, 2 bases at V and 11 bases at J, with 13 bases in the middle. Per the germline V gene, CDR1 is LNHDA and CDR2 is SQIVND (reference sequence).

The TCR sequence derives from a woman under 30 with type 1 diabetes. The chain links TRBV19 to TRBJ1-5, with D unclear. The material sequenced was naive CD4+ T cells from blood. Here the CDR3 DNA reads TGTGCCAGTAGTATATACCAGCCCGGGGCCCAGCATTTT. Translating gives CASSIYQPGAQHF. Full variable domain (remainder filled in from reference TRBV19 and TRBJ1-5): DGGITQSPKYLFRKEGQNVTLSCEQNLNHDAMYWYRQDPGQGLRLIYYSQIVNDFQKGDIAEGYSVSREKKESFPLTVTSAQKNPTAFYLCASSIYQPGAQHFGDGTRLSIL.